The TCR beta chain under discussion was sequenced for a study of siplizumab effects on memory and regulatory T cells. Regarding this clone: Its antigen is not known.

Study observations and caveats: Proliferating CD4+ or CD8+ clones, roughly 75-97% of them, lacked an assignable naive or memory phenotype. No functional test confirmed suppression by proliferating siplizumab-culture Tregs.

Clones were sequenced by immunoSEQ multiplex PCR, and TCRdb holds only the in-frame ones, with some missing. Of approximately 97,000 clones detected, more than 85% appear once; the ten largest clones hold 1% to 1.3%. Germline CDR1 MDHEN, CDR2 SYDVKM. The CDR3 contains 15 residues. V was clipped by 6 bases and J by 0 bases; unmatched bases: 6. Sequencing used CD4+ T cells sorted from blood. This receptor was taken from a human donor in good health. This rearrangement joins TRBV28 to TRBJ2-7, with 9 bases lining up with TRBD2. The CDR3 sequence is CASSLSGGSSYEQYF. The CDR3, as DNA: TGTGCCAGCAGCCTAAGCGGGGGGAGCTCCTACGAGCAGTACTTC.